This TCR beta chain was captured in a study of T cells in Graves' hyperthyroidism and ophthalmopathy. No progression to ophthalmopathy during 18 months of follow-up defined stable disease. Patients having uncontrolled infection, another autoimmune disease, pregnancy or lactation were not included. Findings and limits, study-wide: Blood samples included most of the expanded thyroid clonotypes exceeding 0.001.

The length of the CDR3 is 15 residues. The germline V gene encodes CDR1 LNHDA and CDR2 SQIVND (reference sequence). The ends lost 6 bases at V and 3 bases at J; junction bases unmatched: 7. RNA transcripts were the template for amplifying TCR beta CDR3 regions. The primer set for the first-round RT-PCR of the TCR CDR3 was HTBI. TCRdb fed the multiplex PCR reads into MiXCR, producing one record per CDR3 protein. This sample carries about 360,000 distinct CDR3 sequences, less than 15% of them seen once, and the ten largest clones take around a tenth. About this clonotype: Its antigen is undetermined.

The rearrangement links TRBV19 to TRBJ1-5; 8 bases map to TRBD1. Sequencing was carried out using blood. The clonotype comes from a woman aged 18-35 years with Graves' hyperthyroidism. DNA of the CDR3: TGTGCCAGTAGCGGGGACAGGCACCCCAATCAGCCCCAGCATTTT. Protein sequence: CASSGDRHPNQPQHF.